This T cell receptor beta chain was recovered during a study of blood T cell repertoires in COVID-19. Study context: Samples taken during acute and convalescent COVID-19 were collected in the United States, Italy and Spain.

This clone was picked up a small number of times. In germline, CDR1 is ENHRY, CDR2 SYGVKD. Trimming cost V 4 bases and J 1 base, with 14 bases left between them. The CDR3 contains 16 residues. Sequencing was performed with immunoSEQ multiplex PCR; in TCRdb, only in-frame clones are kept and a portion is missing. The data contain roughly 54,000 clones, more than 75% of them singletons. Sequencing used peripheral blood. The sequence came from a woman aged 55 to 70 with acute or convalescent COVID-19. The chain uses TRBV10-3 and TRBJ1-5; D might be TRBD1 (5 bases). The CDR3 DNA reads as TGTGCCATCAGTGCACGGGGGGAAGGAAGCAATCAGCCCCAGCATTTT. Residues: CAISARGEGSNQPQHF.